The clone carrying this T cell receptor beta chain has more than one count but fewer than ten. The V end was cut by 2 bases, the J end by 3 bases, with 8 bases between. CDR1 is SQVTM and CDR2 is ANQGSEA in the germline V gene. CDR3 length: 12 amino acids. Each CDR3 protein gets one entry after TCRdb re-called the RT-PCR reads with MiXCR. The table includes about 150,000 distinct CDR3 sequences, about 10% detected once. The entry originates in a study of response to subunit inactivated influenza vaccine. The receptor was isolated from a man between 45 and 75 years old who received an inactivated influenza vaccine. Sample: CD8+ T cells sorted from PBMCs, taken roughly 24 months after vaccination. The genes are TRBV29-1 and TRBJ2-7; no definite D call. CDR3 sequence: CSVEQKDYEQYF. CDR3 DNA: TGCAGCGTTGAACAGAAAGACTACGAGCAGTACTTC.